This TCR beta chain was obtained from a study of blood T cell repertoires in COVID-19 (dated by TCRdb to 2019 to 2021). With respect to the entire study: The collaborator samples originated in the United States, Italy and Spain and spanned the acute and convalescent phases of COVID-19. The material from the prospective study consisted of cDNA or gDNA derived from T cells, B-cell-depleted T cells, or PBMCs. The dataset comprised deeply sampled blood TCRbeta repertoires from subjects exposed to, actively infected with, or recovered from COVID-19. The repertoires were made available in a free public database intended to serve as a resource for research on the immune response to SARS-CoV-2. Samples came from the ongoing ImmuneRACE study (first 160 participants) plus 1,254 subjects from 6 global collaborators. The sample metadata nearly always contained a de-identified subject ID, COVID-19 status, age in years and sex. HLA class I and class II types, where available, came from metadata supplied by the sample provider rather than from assay-based typing.

Reading from cysteine to phenylalanine, the CDR3 counts 13 amino acids. The CDR3 DNA has 39 bases and is translated from base 1. V gives up 6 bases and J gives up 7 bases, and the segment between their germline ends measures 15 bases. The collaborating institutions used their own protocols to collect whole blood in K2EDTA tubes. For TCRbeta analysis, collaborators shipped samples as frozen whole blood, isolated PBMCs, or DNA extracted from either of those sample types. General conclusions and limits of the study: How much clinical and demographic metadata was included differed by source and by participant, and the metadata was provided uncurated.

As concerns this clone: This receptor's antigen is unknown. No per-base quality is available; no much larger clone lies one base away.

TCRbeta CDR3 regions were amplified from genomic DNA by means of the immunoSEQ Assay, a bias-controlled multiplex PCR. The original pipeline was this. Nucleated cell counts per sample were estimated from amplification of reference gene primers within the assay. To quantify the absolute abundance of each unique TCRbeta CDR3 rearrangement, sequence reads were collapsed and filtered. Productive Simpson clonality was computed per sample as the square root of Simpson's diversity index over productive rearrangements. The table comes from immuneACCESS by way of TCRdb, which keeps in-frame sequences with V and J called. Part of the clones is missing from these tables; in studies checked, under half for an unresolved V gene and the rest for unknown reasons. Clone size and V and J calls were adopted from that table, with D and trimming inferred from the DNA. This sample lists under 70,000 clones; around four fifths were detected once. The ten largest clones take up around 21% of the sample.

The V and J segments used are TRBV12-3 or TRBV12-4 and TRBJ2-5; the D segment could be TRBD2, given 5 matching bases. Sequenced sample: peripheral blood. The clonotype originates from a woman aged 80 or over with active or convalescent COVID-19. The encoded CDR3 is CASRAEAPRTQYF. The nucleotides are TGTGCCAGCAGAGCGGAGGCCCCCAGGACCCAGTACTTC.